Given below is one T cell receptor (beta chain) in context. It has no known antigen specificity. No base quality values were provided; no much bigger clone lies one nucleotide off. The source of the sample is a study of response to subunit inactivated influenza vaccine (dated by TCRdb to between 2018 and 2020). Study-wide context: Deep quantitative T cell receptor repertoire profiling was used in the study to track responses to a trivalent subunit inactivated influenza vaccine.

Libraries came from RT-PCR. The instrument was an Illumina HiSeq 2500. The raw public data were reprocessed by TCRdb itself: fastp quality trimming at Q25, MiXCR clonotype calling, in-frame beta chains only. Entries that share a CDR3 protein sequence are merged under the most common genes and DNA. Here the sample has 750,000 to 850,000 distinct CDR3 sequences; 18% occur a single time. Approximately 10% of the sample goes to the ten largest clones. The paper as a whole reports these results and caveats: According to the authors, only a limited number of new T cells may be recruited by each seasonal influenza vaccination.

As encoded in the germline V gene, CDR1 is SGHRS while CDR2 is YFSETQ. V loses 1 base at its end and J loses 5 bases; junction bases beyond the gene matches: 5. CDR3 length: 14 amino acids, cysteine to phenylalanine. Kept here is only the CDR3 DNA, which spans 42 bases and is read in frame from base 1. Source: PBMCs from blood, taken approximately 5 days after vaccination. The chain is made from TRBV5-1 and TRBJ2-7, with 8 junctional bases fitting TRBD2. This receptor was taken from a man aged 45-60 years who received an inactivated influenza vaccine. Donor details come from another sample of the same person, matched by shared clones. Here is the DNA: TGCGCCAGCAGCTTGAGCGGGAGCCTCGACGAGCAGTACTTC. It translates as CASSLSGSLDEQYF.